The 29 T cell receptor beta chains given below trace back to one sample, sequenced in a study of cytomegalovirus exposure and HLA in healthy donors. In the PCR, 60 Vbeta and 13 Jbeta primers were used. Sequencing used immunoSEQ multiplex PCR; TCRdb keeps in-frame clones, though not all of them. Among more than 150,000 clones listed, about 80% were seen once. Sequenced material: PBMCs. These receptors came from a man between 35 and 55 years old in good health and CMV-seronegative.

This clone was counted a single time. The chain carries TRBV11-2 and TRBJ1-2; D is perhaps TRBD1 (6 bases). CDR1 and CDR2 from the germline V gene are SGHAT and FQNNGV. This CDR3 is built from 16 residues. Trimming took off 2 bases at V and 0 bases at J, with 13 bases between the two ends. As DNA, the CDR3 is TGTGCCAGCAGCTTACTCGGACAGAGCGCTAACTATGGCTACACCTTC. Its protein product is CASSLLGQSANYGYTF. The full variable domain, with the rest looked up from reference TRBV11-2 and TRBJ1-2, is EAGVAQSPRYKIIEKRQSVAFWCNPISGHATLYWYQQILGQGPKLLIQFQNNGVVDDSQLPKDRFSAERLKGVDSTLKIQPAKLEDSAVYLCASSLLGQSANYGYTFGSGTRLTVV.

The chain is built from TRBV28 and TRBJ2-2, with TRBD1 identical over 7 bases. Per the germline V gene, CDR1 is MDHEN and CDR2 is SYDVKM. This CDR3 has 15 residues. J lost 5 bases, V lost 3 bases, and 6 bases had no gene match. CDR3 in DNA: TGTGCCAGCAGTTTTAAGACAGGGATAACCGGGGAGCTGTTTTTT. This sequence encodes CASSFKTGITGELFF.

The chain uses TRBV7-9 and TRBJ1-1; D ambiguous. Germline V gene data show CDR1 as SEHNR and CDR2 as FQNEAQ (reference sequence). This CDR3 spans 14 amino acids. V gave up 7 bases and J gave up 4 bases, with 16 bases separating them. Here the CDR3 DNA reads TGTGCCAGCATCCCTGTTTTCGGGAGCACTGAAGCTTTCTTT. It yields the protein CASIPVFGSTEAFF.

Only a few counts were recorded for this clone. This sequence joins TRBV2 and TRBJ2-7, with a possible D match to TRBD2 (6 bases). This CDR3 region has 14 residues. Germline loops: CDR1 SNHLY, CDR2 FYNNEI. V lost 6 bases and J lost 6, with 18 bases in between. In DNA, the CDR3 is TGTGCCAGCAGCATGACTAGTAGACAAGGCGAGCAGTACTTC. It codes for CASSMTSRQGEQYF. The complete variable domain, with remaining parts taken from reference TRBV2 and TRBJ2-7, reads EPEVTQTPSHQVTQMGQEVILRCVPISNHLYFYWYRQILGQKVEFLVSFYNNEISEKSEIFDDQFSVERPDGSNFTLKIRSTKLEDSAMYFCASSMTSRQGEQYFGPGTRLTVT.

The chain joins TRBV5-1 to TRBJ2-7; 10 bases fit TRBD1. V lost 4 bases to trimming and J lost 4 bases; unmatched junction nucleotides: 8. Per germline, CDR1 SGHRS and CDR2 YFSETQ. There are 15 residues in the CDR3. The CDR3 bases are TGCGCCAGCAGCCCGGGGGACAGGGGTTGGTACGAGCAGTACTTC. Its protein product is CASSPGDRGWYEQYF.

This clone has just a few counts. V gene TRBV6-5 combines with J gene TRBJ1-1; tentative D call: TRBD1 (5 bases). Per germline, CDR1 MNHEY and CDR2 SVGAGI. The V end was cut by 6 bases, the J end by 11 bases, with 13 bases between. The length of the CDR3 is 11 residues. CDR3 loop: CASRSSGFAFF. In DNA form, the CDR3 reads TGTGCCAGCAGGTCCTCAGGGTTCGCTTTCTTT.

This chain connects TRBV7-2 to TRBJ1-4; 11 bases fit TRBD1. V lost 4 bases and J lost 6; bases outside the gene matches: 1. The germline CDR1 and CDR2 sequences are SGHTA and FQGNSA. The CDR3 has 14 residues. This chain's CDR3 is CASSSDRGHEKLFF. For the CDR3, the DNA is TGTGCCAGCAGCTCGGACAGGGGGCATGAAAAACTGTTTTTT.

The V gene is TRBV7-3, the J gene TRBJ1-2; 8 positions agree with TRBD1. The trim removed 4 bases at V and 8 bases at J, leaving 9 bases unmatched. CDR3 length: 14 residues. Germline CDR1 and CDR2: SGHTA and FQGTGA. In DNA, the CDR3 is TGTGCCAGCAGCTCGTCGGACAGGGACCGGGGCTACACCTTC. Translating gives CASSSSDRDRGYTF.

The chain uses TRBV21-1 and TRBJ2-7; the table names TRBD2, a call not compared with the DNA. TRBV21-1 is a recognized pseudogene. The CDR3 covers 17 residues. CDR3 region: CASSKEAYGRSSYEQYF. CDR3 nucleotide sequence: TGTGCCAGCAGCAAAGAGGCGTACGGGAGGAGCTCCTACGAGCAGTACTTC.

The gene calls are TRBV5-1 and TRBJ2-1; a possible D gene is TRBD2 (6 bases). This CDR3 is 15 amino acids long. Germline V gene data show CDR1 as SGHRS and CDR2 as YFSETQ. The V and J ends lost 3 bases and 2 bases respectively, with 12 bases between them. CDR3 loop: CASSSDYPTYNEQFF. DNA for the CDR3: TGCGCCAGCAGCTCGGACTACCCAACCTACAATGAGCAGTTCTTC.

The chain recombines TRBV2 with TRBJ2-2, with TRBD2 matching over 12 bases. Germline V gene sequence: CDR1 SNHLY, CDR2 FYNNEI. J gave up 7 bases and V 4 bases, and 1 base lay outside the gene matches. The CDR3 is 14 residues long. The CDR3 loop reads CASSAGLAGGELFF. As DNA, the CDR3 is TGTGCCAGCAGTGCGGGACTAGCGGGCGGGGAGCTGTTTTTT. The variable domain in full, with the rest retrieved from reference TRBV2 and TRBJ2-2, is EPEVTQTPSHQVTQMGQEVILRCVPISNHLYFYWYRQILGQKVEFLVSFYNNEISEKSEIFDDQFSVERPDGSNFTLKIRSTKLEDSAMYFCASSAGLAGGELFFGEGSRLTVL.

The chain has TRBV7-3 and TRBJ1-3; D is perhaps TRBD1 (5 bases). The germline gives CDR1 SGHTA, CDR2 FQGTGA. This CDR3 contains 13 residues. V dropped 5 bases and J dropped 4 bases, with 9 bases sitting between them. CDR3 sequence reads: CASSPRGGNTIYF. CDR3 in DNA: TGTGCCAGCAGCCCAAGGGGCGGAAACACCATATATTTT.

The chain couples TRBV5-4 to TRBJ2-2; D may be TRBD2 (6 bases). The V end was cut by 4 bases, the J end by 0 bases, with 16 bases between. This CDR3 is 17 amino acids long. Germline V gene data show CDR1 as SGHNT and CDR2 as YYREEE (reference sequence). CDR3 protein: CASSPSGGGANTGELFF. CDR3 bases: TGTGCCAGCAGCCCGTCGGGTGGAGGGGCGAACACCGGGGAGCTGTTTTTT.

This clone was detected only a few times. The chain recombines TRBV5-8 with TRBJ1-3; perhaps TRBD1 as D (6 bases). The CDR3 covers 15 residues. Per germline, CDR1 SGHTS and CDR2 YDEGEE. Trimming shortened V by 7 bases and J by 0 bases, and 14 bases separated the two germline ends. CDR3 nucleotide sequence: TGTGCCAGCTCCGGGAGGGGGGTCTCTGGAAACACCATATATTTT. Its translation: CASSGRGVSGNTIYF.

The chain is built from TRBV2 and TRBJ2-5; 10 nucleotides line up with TRBD2. Trimming at V came to 6 bases and at J to 2 bases, leaving 6 bases not matched to a gene. CDR3 size: 15 residues. Germline assignment: CDR1 SNHLY and CDR2 FYNNEI. The CDR3 DNA reads TGTGCCAGCAGGCTAGCGGGAGCTTTTCAAGAGACCCAGTACTTC. This sequence encodes CASRLAGAFQETQYF. Full variable domain (remainder filled in from reference TRBV2 and TRBJ2-5): EPEVTQTPSHQVTQMGQEVILRCVPISNHLYFYWYRQILGQKVEFLVSFYNNEISEKSEIFDDQFSVERPDGSNFTLKIRSTKLEDSAMYFCASRLAGAFQETQYFGPGTRLLVL.

The table lists this clone with a few counts. The J gene is TRBJ2-7, the V gene TRBV5-1, with 7 bases fitting TRBD1. V lost 2 bases, J lost 0 bases, and 2 bases stayed unmatched. The germline V gene encodes CDR1 SGHRS and CDR2 YFSETQ. The CDR3 has 14 amino acids. The CDR3 is CASSFTGDSYEQYF. The CDR3 DNA sequence: TGCGCCAGCAGCTTCACAGGGGACTCCTACGAGCAGTACTTC. Combining the CDR3 with reference TRBV5-1 and TRBJ2-7 gives the whole variable domain KAGVTQTPRYLIKTRGQQVTLSCSPISGHRSVSWYQQTPGQGLQFLFEYFSETQRNKGNFPGRFSGRQFSNSRSEMNVSTLELGDSALYLCASSFTGDSYEQYFGPGTRLTVT.

The gene calls are TRBV30 and TRBJ1-4; unclear D gene. The CDR3 runs to 15 residues. Germline lookup yields CDR1 GTSNPN and CDR2 SVGIG (reference sequence). V shed 4 bases and J shed 0 bases, with 12 bases lying between them. CDR3 sequence (DNA): TGTGCCTGGACCTCGGGGAGTGCAACTAATGAAAAACTGTTTTTT. Encoded protein: CAWTSGSATNEKLFF.

The chain joins TRBV30 to TRBJ2-2, with 14 bases aligning to TRBD2. Germline CDR1 GTSNPN, CDR2 SVGIG (reference sequence). The CDR3 runs 17 residues. Trimming removed 1 base from V and 4 bases from J; junction bases left unmatched: 5. The CDR3 DNA reads as TGTGCCTGGAGTGGTAGGACTAGCGGGAGGAGCACCGGGGAGCTGTTTTTT. It specifies CAWSGRTSGRSTGELFF.

CDR3: CSVEDWDRGAQHF. The CDR3 DNA follows: TGCAGCGTTGAAGACTGGGACAGAGGGGCCCAGCATTTT. This chain joins TRBV29-1 and TRBJ1-5, with 7 bases identical to TRBD1. Germline CDR1 SQVTM, CDR2 ANQGSEA. The CDR3 has 13 amino acids. V trimming: 0 bases; J trimming: 11 bases; junction bases outside the gene matches: 7.

V gene TRBV6-6 combines with J gene TRBJ1-2, with 10 bases matching TRBD1. CDR1 is MNHNY, CDR2 SVGAGI, per germline (reference sequence). The V gene end was trimmed by 6 bases and the J gene end by 2 bases; junction bases not matched to a gene: 9. The CDR3 is 16 residues long. DNA of the CDR3: TGTGCCAGCAGAATGTCGGGACAGGGGTCCAACTATGGCTACACCTTC. It is translated as CASRMSGQGSNYGYTF.

The V and J genes are TRBV10-3 and TRBJ2-5; D possibly corresponds to TRBD1 (6 bases). V was cut by 6 bases and J by 3 bases, with 11 bases left in between. The CDR3 loop spans 13 amino acids. The germline V gene has CDR1 ENHRY and CDR2 SYGVKD. The CDR3 region has the DNA TGTGCCATCAGAGAGACAGGCGAAGAGACCCAGTACTTC. Translating it yields CAIRETGEETQYF.

This chain joins TRBV18 and TRBJ2-1; the match to TRBD2 covers 8 bases. Germline values: CDR1 KGHSH, CDR2 LQKENI. Germline trimming cut 2 bases from V and 3 bases from J; bases unmatched to any gene: 6. This CDR3 spans 16 amino acids. As DNA, the CDR3 is TGTGCCAGCTCACCATCGGCGGGAGGCCGCTACAATGAGCAGTTCTTC. This gives the protein CASSPSAGGRYNEQFF.

The chain joins TRBV12-2 to TRBJ1-2. TRBV12-2 counts as a pseudogene. There are 17 residues in the CDR3. The CDR3 DNA reads TGTGCAAGTCGCTTGATAGGACGGAGGCCCGTTCCGCGTGGCTACACCTTC. As protein: CASRLIGRRPVPRGYTF.

The V gene is TRBV10-2, the J gene TRBJ2-1; the D gene is possibly TRBD2 (7 bases). Trimming removed 11 bases from V and 5 bases from J, with 16 bases in between. CDR1 and CDR2 from the germline V gene are WSHSY and SAAADI. The CDR3 contains 13 residues. Written as DNA, the CDR3 is TGCGCCGGCGGACGGGGGGCTAACAATGAGCAGTTCTTC. Its protein is CAGGRGANNEQFF.

The V and J genes are TRBV25-1 and TRBJ1-5; TRBD1 matches 7 bases. V was pared by 7 bases and J by 7 bases, with 10 bases of the junction left unmatched. CDR3 length: 14 residues. Germline lookup yields CDR1 MGHDK and CDR2 SYGVNS. The CDR3 spells CASTKVGGRQPQHF. As DNA, the CDR3 is TGTGCCAGCACCAAGGTAGGGGGCCGGCAGCCCCAGCATTTT. The full variable domain, rest sourced from reference TRBV25-1 and TRBJ1-5, is EADIYQTPRYLVIGTGKKITLECSQTMGHDKMYWYQQDPGMELHLIHYSYGVNSTEKGDLSSESTVSRIRTEHFPLTLESARPSHTSQYLCASTKVGGRQPQHFGDGTRLSIL.

The chain is built from TRBV29-1 and TRBJ2-3; 7 bases are a match to TRBD2. The CDR3 sequence is 18 residues long. CDR1 and CDR2 (germline): SQVTM, ANQGSEA. Trimming removed 4 bases from V and 1 base from J; junction bases left unmatched: 17. In DNA, the CDR3 is TGCAGCGTTGGTCGGGGGGACCCAGCCCGATTAGGCACAGATACGCAGTATTTT. Its translation: CSVGRGDPARLGTDTQYF.

The chain employs TRBV15 and TRBJ1-5, with 8 bases matching TRBD1. With V trimmed by 3 bases and J by 4 bases, 2 bases remained unmatched. This CDR3 comprises 14 residues. Germline-derived CDR1 and CDR2 are LNHNV and YYDKDF (reference sequence). The CDR3 sequence: CATSSRQGNQPQHF. The CDR3 region has the DNA TGTGCCACCAGCAGTCGACAGGGGAATCAGCCCCAGCATTTT.

The chain couples TRBV7-2 to TRBJ1-6; 9 nucleotides align to TRBD1. Germline CDR1 and CDR2: SGHTA and FQGNSA. V gave up 3 bases and J gave up 8 bases; unmatched junction bases: 5. This CDR3 has 15 residues. CDR3 loop: CASSFPGTGYSPLHF. The DNA of the CDR3 is TGTGCCAGCAGCTTCCCCGGGACAGGGTATTCACCCCTCCACTTT.

The genes are TRBV18 and TRBJ2-7, with 9 nucleotides matching TRBD1. This CDR3 contains 12 residues. The germline CDR1 and CDR2 sequences are KGHSH and LQKENI. V shed 3 bases, J shed 6 bases, and the junction held 0 bases outside the gene matches. CDR3 residues: CASSPGQGEQYF. CDR3 sequence (DNA): TGTGCCAGCTCACCGGGACAGGGCGAGCAGTACTTC.